The sequence of this T cell receptor (beta chain) was determined in a study of T cells in Graves' hyperthyroidism and ophthalmopathy. Researchers took RNA transcripts and amplified the TCR beta CDR3 regions from them. In the first-round RT-PCR of the TCR CDR3, the HTBI primer set was used. TCRdb analysed the multiplex PCR reads with MiXCR anew, one entry per CDR3 protein. The sample consists of about 290,000 distinct CDR3 sequences, approximately 13% of them appearing once. This clonotype was detected ten times or more. The TCR sequence derives from a woman aged 40 to 55 with Graves' hyperthyroidism. Specimen: blood.

In DNA, the CDR3 is TGTGCCAGCAGAATCCTCGGGGGCAACGCTGAAGCTTTCTTT. It translates to CASRILGGNAEAFF. The V and J genes are TRBV27 and TRBJ1-1; a weak D match, TRBD1 (6 bases). Looked up from germline, CDR1 is MNHEY and CDR2 is SMNVEV (reference sequence). The CDR3 has 14 residues. The germline V and J ends were trimmed by 6 bases and 6 bases, with 17 bases remaining between them.